This T cell receptor (beta chain) was recorded in a study of cytomegalovirus exposure and HLA in healthy donors (dated 2017 in TCRdb). For context, the study as a whole: A later analysis indicated that the 110 or so validation repertoires were generated on the platform also employed for the 700 or so repertoires of the first cohort. The study aimed to test whether signatures of past pathogen exposure could be identified by cataloging public T cell receptors. Along with the approximately 620-subject first cohort, a separate validation cohort of 120 different subjects was used. High-throughput TCR immunosequencing, statistical association of individual TCRs with disease status, and machine learning were combined to predict cytomegalovirus infection status. Results and caveats for the whole study, not just this receptor: In a later analysis, TCRs clustered in the first cohort were found to also tend to co-occur in the 130 or so validation repertoires, with approximately 93% of cluster scores above 0. The authors suggested that the approach could potentially be extended to other disease states and immunological phenotypes. A later analysis lacked HLA typing for the validation cohort, so it scored co-occurrence in that cohort across all 110 or so repertoires. The classifier was reported to diagnose cytomegalovirus status with high specificity and sensitivity in both the original cohort and the validation cohort. In vitro tests confirmed that a few of the cytomegalovirus-associated TCR beta chains recognize cytomegalovirus antigens. The study gave a list of some 150 TCR beta chains associated with cytomegalovirus. While some public TCRs were present in many individuals, most TCR sequences turned up only very rarely across donors.

Libraries came from the immunoSEQ multiplex PCR assay. In the authors' own workflow: A statistical classification framework was developed to diagnose cytomegalovirus status using the catalog of TCR beta chain sequences. As stored in TCRdb, this immuneACCESS dataset retains in-frame rearrangements with V and J assigned. A fraction of the clones does not appear; measured against another copy, unresolved V genes explain less than half of the discrepancy, and the remainder lacks a known reason. For V, J and clone size, that table is used; D and trimming come from the DNA. Across this sample there are 150,000 to 200,000 clones, with around 84% seen only once. The ten largest clones represent roughly 7.5% of the sample. CDR1 is given as MGHDK and CDR2 as SYGVNS, both from the germline V gene. The CDR3, cysteine through phenylalanine, is 14 amino acids long. The DNA shown is the 42-base CDR3, in frame from base 1. From V the trimming removes 1 base and from J it removes 11 bases, while the gene matches leave 5 bases of the junction unaccounted for.

Regarding this clone: Which antigen it targets is not known. Per-nucleotide qualities are absent, and no much larger clonotype sits a single base away.

Separate from the roughly 650-subject first cohort, the validation cohort of 120 subjects was the group to which the donors belonged. This clonotype was obtained from a man younger than 35 in good health and CMV-seropositive. Sequenced input: PBMCs. The rearrangement combines TRBV25-1 with TRBJ1-1; the junction holds 12 bases that match TRBD1. This receptor has the CDR3 CASSESGTGGTAFF. At the DNA level, the sequence is TGTGCCAGCAGTGAATCCGGGACAGGGGGCACCGCTTTCTTT. With the rest looked up from the reference TRBV25-1 and TRBJ1-1 genes rather than sequenced, the full variable domain is EADIYQTPRYLVIGTGKKITLECSQTMGHDKMYWYQQDPGMELHLIHYSYGVNSTEKGDLSSESTVSRIRTEHFPLTLESARPSHTSQYLCASSESGTGGTAFFGQGTRLTVV.